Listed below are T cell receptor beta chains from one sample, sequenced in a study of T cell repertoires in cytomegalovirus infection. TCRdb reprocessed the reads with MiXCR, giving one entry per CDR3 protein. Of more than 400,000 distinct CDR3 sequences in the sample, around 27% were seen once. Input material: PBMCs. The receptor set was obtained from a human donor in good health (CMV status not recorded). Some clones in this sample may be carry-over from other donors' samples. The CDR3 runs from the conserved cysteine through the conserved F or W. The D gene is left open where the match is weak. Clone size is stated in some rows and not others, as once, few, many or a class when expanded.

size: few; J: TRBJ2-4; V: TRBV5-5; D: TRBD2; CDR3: CASSLDRLAEILIAKNIQYF; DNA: TGTGCCAGCAGCTTGGATCGACTAGCGGAGATCTTAATAGCCAAAAACATTCAGTACTTC
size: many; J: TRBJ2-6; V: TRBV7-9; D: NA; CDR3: CASSPRGGANVLTF; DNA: TGTGCCAGCAGCCCTCGAGGAGGGGCCAACGTCCTGACTTTC
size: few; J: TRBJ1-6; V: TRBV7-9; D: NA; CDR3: CASEADSPLHF; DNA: TGTGCCAGCGAGGCTGACTCACCCCTCCACTTT
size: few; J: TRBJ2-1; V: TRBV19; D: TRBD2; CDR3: CASSIDRLAAYNEQFF; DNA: TGTGCCAGTAGTATAGATCGGCTAGCGGCGTACAATGAGCAGTTCTTC
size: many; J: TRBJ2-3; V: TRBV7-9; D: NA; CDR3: CASSLVRGATDTQYF; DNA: TGTGCCAGCAGCTTAGTACGGGGCGCTACAGATACGCAGTATTTT
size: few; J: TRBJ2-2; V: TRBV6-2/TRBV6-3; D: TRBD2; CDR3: CASRLTGTRKRTGELFF; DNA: TGTGCCAGCAGACTAACCGGGACTAGGAAACGGACCGGGGAGCTGTTTTTT
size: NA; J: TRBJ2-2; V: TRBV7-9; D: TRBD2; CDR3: CASSATSGRNNTGELFF; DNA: TGTGCCAGCAGCGCCACTAGCGGGAGGAACAACACCGGGGAGCTGTTTTTT
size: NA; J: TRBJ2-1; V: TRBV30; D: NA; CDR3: CAWSGLHNEQFF; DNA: TGTGCCTGGAGTGGCTTGCACAATGAGCAGTTCTTC
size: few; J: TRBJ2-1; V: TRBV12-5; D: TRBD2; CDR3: CASGLALPGQGTSGSHYEQFF; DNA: TGTGCTAGTGGTTTGGCTCTTCCGGGACAGGGGACTAGCGGGAGTCATTATGAGCAGTTCTTC
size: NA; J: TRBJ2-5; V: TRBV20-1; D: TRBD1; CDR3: CSGQRDRGQETQYF; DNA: TGCAGTGGTCAACGAGACAGGGGGCAAGAGACCCAGTACTTC
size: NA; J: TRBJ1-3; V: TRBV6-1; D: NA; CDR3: CASSLLPVLGSGNTIYF; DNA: TGTGCCAGCAGTCTCCTCCCAGTTTTGGGATCTGGAAACACCATATATTTT
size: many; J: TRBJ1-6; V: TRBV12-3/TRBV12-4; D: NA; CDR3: CASSSRIASNNSPLHF; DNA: TGTGCCAGCAGTTCCCGGATCGCCAGTAATAATTCACCCCTCCACTTT
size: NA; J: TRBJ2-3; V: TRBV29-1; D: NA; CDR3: CSVLPSTDTQYF; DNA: TGCAGCGTTCTACCTAGCACAGATACGCAGTATTTT
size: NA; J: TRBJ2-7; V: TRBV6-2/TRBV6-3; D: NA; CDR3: CASSPRDTPPYGQYF; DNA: TGTGCCAGCAGTCCCCGGGACACCCCACCCTACGGGCAGTACTTC
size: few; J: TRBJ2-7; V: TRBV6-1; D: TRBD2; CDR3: CASSGGTSGRPYEQYF; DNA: TGTGCCAGCAGTGGGGGGACTAGCGGGAGACCCTACGAGCAGTACTTC
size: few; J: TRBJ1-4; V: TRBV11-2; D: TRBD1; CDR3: CASSQTPLITGGGNEKLFF; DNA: TGTGCCAGCAGCCAAACGCCCCTAATTACAGGGGGGGGAAATGAAAAACTGTTTTTT
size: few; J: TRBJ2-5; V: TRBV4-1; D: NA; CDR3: CASSPPGKETQYF; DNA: TGCGCCAGCAGCCCTCCAGGGAAGGAGACCCAGTACTTC
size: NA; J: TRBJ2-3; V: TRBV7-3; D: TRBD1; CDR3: CASSLITGGDADTQYF; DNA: TGTGCCAGCAGCTTAATAACAGGGGGCGACGCAGATACGCAGTATTTT
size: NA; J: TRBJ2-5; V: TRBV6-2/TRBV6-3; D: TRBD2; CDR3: CASSYRKGSGRIQETQYF; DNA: TGTGCCAGCAGTTACCGGAAAGGTAGCGGGAGGATACAAGAGACCCAGTACTTC
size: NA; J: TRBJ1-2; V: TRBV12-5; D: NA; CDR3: CASGPDSNYGYTF; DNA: TGTGCTAGTGGTCCCGATTCTAACTATGGCTACACCTTC
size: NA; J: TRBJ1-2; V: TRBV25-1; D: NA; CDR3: CASSEGVGYTF; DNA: TGTGCCAGCAGTGAAGGGGTTGGCTACACCTTC
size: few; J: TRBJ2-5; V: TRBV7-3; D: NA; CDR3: CASSLYGGPRWTQYF; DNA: TGTGCCAGCAGCTTATATGGGGGGCCGCGATGGACCCAGTACTTC
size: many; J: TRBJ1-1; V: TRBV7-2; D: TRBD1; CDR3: CASSLTTGVMRNTEAFF; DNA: TGTGCCAGCAGCTTAACGACAGGGGTAATGAGGAACACTGAAGCTTTCTTT
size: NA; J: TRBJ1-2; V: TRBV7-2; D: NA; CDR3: CASSLALTGFGYTF; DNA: TGTGCCAGCAGCTTAGCGCTAACAGGGTTTGGCTACACCTTC
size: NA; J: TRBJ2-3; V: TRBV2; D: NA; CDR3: CASSRTSNTDTQYF; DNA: TGTGCCAGCAGTCGGACATCTAACACAGATACGCAGTATTTT
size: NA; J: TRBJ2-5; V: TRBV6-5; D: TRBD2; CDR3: CASTAGVRENQETQYF; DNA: TGTGCCAGCACCGCGGGGGTGCGGGAGAACCAAGAGACCCAGTACTTC
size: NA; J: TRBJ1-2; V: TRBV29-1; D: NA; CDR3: CSDRDSSYGYTF; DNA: TGCAGCGATCGAGACAGCAGCTATGGCTACACCTTC
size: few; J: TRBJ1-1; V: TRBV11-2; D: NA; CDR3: CASSHATGIMNTEAFF; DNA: TGTGCCAGCAGCCACGCGACAGGCATCATGAACACTGAAGCTTTCTTT
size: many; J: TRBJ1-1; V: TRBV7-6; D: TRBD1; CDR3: CASSLSQGGPNTEAFF; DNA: TGTGCCAGCAGCTTAAGTCAGGGGGGACCGAACACTGAAGCTTTCTTT
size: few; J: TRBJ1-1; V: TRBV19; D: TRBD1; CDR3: CASSITWTGRDTEAFF; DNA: TGTGCCAGTAGTATCACTTGGACAGGGAGAGACACTGAAGCTTTCTTT
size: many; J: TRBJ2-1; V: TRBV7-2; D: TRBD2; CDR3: CASSHPGLADPRGSYNEQFF; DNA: TGTGCCAGCAGCCATCCGGGACTAGCGGACCCTCGGGGCTCCTACAATGAGCAGTTCTTC
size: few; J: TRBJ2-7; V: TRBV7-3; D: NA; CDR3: CASSSLPGVSYEQYF; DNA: TGTGCCAGCAGCTCCCTCCCAGGGGTGTCCTACGAGCAGTACTTC